The entry below describes one T cell receptor (beta chain). Its antigen is not known. The record originates from a study of identical twins. Healthy Caucasians provided all donations. Overall study results and limits: Models, which agreed with sharing between unrelated individuals, nonetheless underestimated the out-of-frame TCR alpha sharing seen in monozygotic twins. Beta out-of-frame sequences showed weaker excess twin sharing.

The V and J ends lost 2 bases and 4 bases respectively, with 11 bases between them. The CDR3 is 14 residues long. Germline CDR1 DFQATT, CDR2 SNEGSKA (reference sequence). TCRdb redid the calling of the 5' RACE reads with MiXCR, one entry per CDR3 protein. The sample yields around 1.7 million distinct CDR3 sequences, 32% seen once. V usage is TRBV20-1 and J usage is TRBJ2-2, with D perhaps TRBD2 (6 bases). Sequencing used cord blood. The clonotype comes from a newborn girl in good health. The CDR3 reads CSARSGVGTGELFF. DNA for the CDR3: TGCAGTGCTAGATCGGGGGTAGGCACCGGGGAGCTGTTTTTT.